A selection of T cell receptor beta chains follows, all from one sample in a study of regulatory T cells in long-lasting Graves disease. TCRdb recomputed calls from the multiplex PCR reads with MiXCR, one row per CDR3 protein. The table records 400,000 to 500,000 distinct CDR3 sequences, under 25% of them present only once. The source was peripheral blood mononuclear cells (PBMCs), collected when the disease was refractory, from a patient treated with antithyroid drugs. All receptors derive from a female donor with Graves disease. Each CDR3 is given with its conserved first and last residue. D genes are given only for firm matches. Some rows have no size entry. The others give once, few or many, or a class for an expanded clone.

D gene	V gene	clone size	J gene	CDR3 protein	CDR3 DNA
.	TRBV7-6	many	TRBJ2-7	CASSARDDFEQYF	TGTGCCAGCAGCGCCAGGGACGACTTCGAGCAGTACTTC
.	TRBV20-1	few	TRBJ2-7	CSAPKPGQANYEQYF	TGCAGTGCTCCAAAGCCGGGGCAGGCTAACTACGAGCAGTACTTC
TRBD2	TRBV5-6	.	TRBJ2-1	CASSTGLAGRHNEQFF	TGTGCCAGCAGCACCGGACTAGCGGGACGTCACAATGAGCAGTTCTTC
.	TRBV29-1	few	TRBJ2-7	CSVERPESYEQYF	TGCAGCGTTGAAAGACCAGAATCCTACGAGCAGTACTTC
.	TRBV12-3/TRBV12-4	many	TRBJ1-1	CASSLQVNTEAFF	TGTGCCAGCAGTTTACAGGTGAACACTGAAGCTTTCTTT
.	TRBV11-1	many	TRBJ1-2	CASSSGQPENYGYTF	TGTGCCAGCAGCTCGGGACAACCAGAGAACTATGGCTACACCTTC
.	TRBV28	many	TRBJ2-7	CASSPIHTLDSTYEQYF	TGTGCCAGCAGCCCAATTCATACCTTGGACAGCACCTACGAGCAGTACTTC
TRBD1	TRBV6-5	few	TRBJ1-6	CASSYSTGVNSPLHF	TGTGCCAGCAGTTACTCGACAGGGGTAAATTCACCCCTCCACTTT
.	TRBV28	many	TRBJ1-5	CASRTINQPQHF	TGTGCCAGCAGGACCATAAATCAGCCCCAGCATTTT
.	TRBV5-5	.	TRBJ2-2	CASSLPKNTGELFF	TGTGCCAGCAGCTTGCCGAAGAACACCGGGGAGCTGTTTTTT
.	TRBV4-1	few	TRBJ2-2	CASSQDLGGYGELFF	TGCGCCAGCAGCCAAGATTTAGGAGGTTATGGGGAGCTGTTTTTT
TRBD2	TRBV7-3	.	TRBJ2-3	CASSMTSGRSDTQYF	TGTGCCAGCAGCATGACTAGCGGGAGATCAGATACGCAGTATTTT
.	TRBV7-3	.	TRBJ2-2	CASSLTRFGGDTGELFF	TGTGCCAGCAGCTTAACGAGGTTCGGAGGCGACACCGGGGAGCTGTTTTTT
TRBD1	TRBV28	many	TRBJ2-7	CASTRQGAFEQYF	TGTGCCAGCACGAGACAGGGGGCGTTTGAGCAGTACTTC
TRBD2	TRBV20-1	.	TRBJ2-7	CSARDRSSGRYHEQYF	TGCAGTGCTAGAGATCGATCAAGCGGGAGGTATCACGAGCAGTACTTC
.	TRBV29-1	.	TRBJ2-2	CSVEDPAASNTGELFF	TGCAGCGTTGAAGATCCAGCCGCTTCGAACACCGGGGAGCTGTTTTTT
.	TRBV6-1	.	TRBJ1-3	CAGSTPRVSGNTIYF	TGTGCCGGCAGTACGCCCAGGGTCTCTGGAAACACCATATATTTT
.	TRBV19	.	TRBJ1-4	CASSSKTGEGEKLFF	TGTGCCAGTAGTTCAAAGACCGGCGAGGGTGAAAAACTGTTTTTT
TRBD1	TRBV11-2	many	TRBJ1-6	CASRGQGDSPLHF	TGTGCCAGCAGGGGACAGGGGGATTCACCCCTCCACTTT